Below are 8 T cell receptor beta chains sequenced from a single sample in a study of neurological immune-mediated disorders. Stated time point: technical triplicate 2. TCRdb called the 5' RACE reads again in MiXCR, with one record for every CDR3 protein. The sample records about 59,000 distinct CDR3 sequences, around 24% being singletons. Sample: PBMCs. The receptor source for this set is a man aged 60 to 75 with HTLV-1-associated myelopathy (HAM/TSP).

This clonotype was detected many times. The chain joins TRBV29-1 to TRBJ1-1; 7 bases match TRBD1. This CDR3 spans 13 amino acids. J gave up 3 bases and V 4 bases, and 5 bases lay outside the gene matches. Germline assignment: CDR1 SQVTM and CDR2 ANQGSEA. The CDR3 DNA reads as TGCAGCGTTGGCGTAGGACAGGACACTGAAGCTTTCTTT. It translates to CSVGVGQDTEAFF.

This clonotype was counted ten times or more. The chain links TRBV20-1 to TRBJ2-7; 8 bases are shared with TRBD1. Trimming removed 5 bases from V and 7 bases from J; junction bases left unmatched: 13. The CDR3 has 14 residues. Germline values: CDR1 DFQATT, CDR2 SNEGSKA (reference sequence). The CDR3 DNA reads TGCAGTGCTGCGGACAGGGTGGCTTCACGAGAGCAGTACTTC. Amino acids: CSAADRVASREQYF.

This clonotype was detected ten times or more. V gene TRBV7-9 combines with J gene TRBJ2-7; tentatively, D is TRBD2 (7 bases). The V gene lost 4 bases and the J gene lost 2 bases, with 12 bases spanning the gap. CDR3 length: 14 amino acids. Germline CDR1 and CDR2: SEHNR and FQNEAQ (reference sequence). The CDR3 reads CASSSQGGPYEQYF. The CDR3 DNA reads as TGTGCCAGCAGCTCACAGGGAGGGCCCTACGAGCAGTACTTC.

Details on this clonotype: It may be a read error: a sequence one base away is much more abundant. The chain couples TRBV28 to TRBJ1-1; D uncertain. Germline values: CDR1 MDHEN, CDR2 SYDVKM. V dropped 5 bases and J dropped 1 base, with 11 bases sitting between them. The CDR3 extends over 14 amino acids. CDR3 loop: CASSGGMANTEAFF. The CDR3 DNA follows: TGTGCCAGCAGTGGAGGGATGGCGAACACTGAAGCTTTCTTT.

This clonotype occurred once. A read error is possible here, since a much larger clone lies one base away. CDR3 nucleotide sequence: TGTTCCAGCTCACCACCCCTGCGTAGCTCTGGGGCCAACGTCCTGACTTTC. Its protein is CSSSPPLRSSGANVLTF. This sequence joins TRBV18 and TRBJ2-6; D unclear. CDR1 KGHSH and CDR2 LQKENI come from the germline V gene. The length of the CDR3 is 17 residues.

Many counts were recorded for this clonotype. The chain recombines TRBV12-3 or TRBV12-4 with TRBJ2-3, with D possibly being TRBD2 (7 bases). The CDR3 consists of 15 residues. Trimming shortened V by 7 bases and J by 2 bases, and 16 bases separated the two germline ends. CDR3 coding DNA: TGTGCCAGCACCGGAGGGAGGGGGGCCACAGATACGCAGTATTTT. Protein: CASTGGRGATDTQYF.

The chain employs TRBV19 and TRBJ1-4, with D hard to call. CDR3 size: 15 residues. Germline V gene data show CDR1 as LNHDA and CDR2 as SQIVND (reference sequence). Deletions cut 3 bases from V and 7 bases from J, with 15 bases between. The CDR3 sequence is CASSINRSGGEKLFF. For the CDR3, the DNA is TGTGCCAGTAGTATCAATCGATCGGGTGGTGAAAAACTGTTTTTT.

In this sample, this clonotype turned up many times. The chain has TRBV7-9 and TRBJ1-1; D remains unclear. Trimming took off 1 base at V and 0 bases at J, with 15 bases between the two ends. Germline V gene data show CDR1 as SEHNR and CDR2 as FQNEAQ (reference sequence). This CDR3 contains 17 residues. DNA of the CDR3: TGTGCCAGCAGCTTAGTCCCCACGGCAGACATGAACACTGAAGCTTTCTTT. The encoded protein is CASSLVPTADMNTEAFF.